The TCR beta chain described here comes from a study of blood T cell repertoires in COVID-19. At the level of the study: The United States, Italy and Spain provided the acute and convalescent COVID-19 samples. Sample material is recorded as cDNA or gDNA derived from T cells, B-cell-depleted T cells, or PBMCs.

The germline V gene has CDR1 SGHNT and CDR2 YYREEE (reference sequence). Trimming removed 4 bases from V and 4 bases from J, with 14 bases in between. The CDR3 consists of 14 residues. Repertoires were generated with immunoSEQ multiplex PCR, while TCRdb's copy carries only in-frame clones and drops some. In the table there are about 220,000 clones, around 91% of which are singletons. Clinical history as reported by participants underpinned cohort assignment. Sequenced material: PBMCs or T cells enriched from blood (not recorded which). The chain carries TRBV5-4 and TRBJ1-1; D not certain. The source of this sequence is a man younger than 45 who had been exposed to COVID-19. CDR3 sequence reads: CASSPHSVGTEAFF. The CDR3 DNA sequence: TGTGCCAGCAGCCCCCACTCCGTCGGCACTGAAGCTTTCTTT.